These 17 T cell receptor beta chains were sequenced from one sample in a study of human T cells and chemical hapten exposure. Indicated time point: pre-sensitization, week 0. Noted treatment: therapeutic diphenylcyclopropenone sensitization with weekly scalp DPC. From the RACE reads, TCRdb called clonotypes with MiXCR, one entry per CDR3 protein. This table holds 200,000 to 300,000 distinct CDR3 sequences, 7.5% to 10% found once. Sequencing used whole blood, obtained in connection with sensitization to the hapten diphenylcyclopropenone (DPC). These receptors came from a woman aged 40 to 50 with alopecia areata. Some clones in this sample may be carry-over from other donors' samples.

The chain combines TRBV28 with TRBJ1-2; TRBD1 matches at 8 bases. V was clipped by 8 bases and J by 8 bases; unmatched bases: 10. Germline V gene data show CDR1 as MDHEN and CDR2 as SYDVKM. This CDR3 contains 13 residues. For the CDR3, the DNA is TGTGCCAGCTCCAAATCCAGGGGGCGAGGCTACACCTTC. Protein: CASSKSRGRGYTF.

There are a few counts of this clonotype. The V call is TRBV10-3, the J call TRBJ2-2; the match to TRBD1 covers 8 bases. J gave up 1 base and V 6 bases, and 4 bases lay outside the gene matches. This CDR3 is built from 15 residues. CDR1 is ENHRY, CDR2 SYGVKD, per germline. The DNA for the CDR3 is TGTGCCATCAGGCCCGGACAGGGGAACACCGGGGAGCTGTTTTTT. Amino acid sequence: CAIRPGQGNTGELFF.

This clonotype has a handful of counts. The chain has TRBV29-1 and TRBJ2-7; D ambiguous. CDR1 SQVTM and CDR2 ANQGSEA come from the germline V gene. The CDR3 consists of 11 residues. The ends were cut back, 6 bases at V and 9 bases at J, with 15 bases in the middle. The CDR3 loop is CSVENPSGQYF. CDR3 coding DNA: TGCAGCGTCGAGAATCCCTCGGGGCAGTACTTC.

Concerning this clonotype itself: The junction departs from the called germline gene at one end, perhaps through a read error. The chain uses TRBV7-7 and TRBJ2-1, with 9 bases lining up with TRBD2. The CDR3 is made up of 15 amino acids. Per the germline V gene, CDR1 is SSHAT and CDR2 is FNYEAQ (reference sequence). The CDR3 sequence is CASSLGLAYSNEQFF. CDR3 DNA: TGTGCTAGCAGCTTGGGACTAGCATATTCCAATGAGCAGTTCTTC.

This clonotype appeared a few times. V and J are TRBV9 and TRBJ2-2, with D unclear. Trimming stripped 0 bases from V and 1 base from J, with 7 bases between. This CDR3 spans 15 amino acids. The germline V gene has CDR1 SGDLS and CDR2 YYNGEE. The CDR3 nucleotides are TGTGCCAGCAGCGTAGTCCCCGAGAACACCGGGGAGCTGTTTTTT. Its protein product is CASSVVPENTGELFF.

This clonotype was detected a few times. The J gene is TRBJ2-7, the V gene TRBV6-2 or TRBV6-3; 13 nucleotides agree with TRBD2. The ends lost 7 bases at V and 3 bases at J; junction bases unmatched: 15. This CDR3 has 18 residues. Looked up from germline, CDR1 is MNHEY and CDR2 is SVGEGT. As DNA, the CDR3 is TGTGCCAGCAAAGGGGTCTTACGGACTAGCGGGAGTAGCTACGAGCAGTACTTC. It translates to CASKGVLRTSGSSYEQYF.

This clonotype was counted between two and nine times. The rearrangement uses TRBV6-6 and TRBJ2-7; D gene ambiguous. CDR3 length: 13 amino acids. The V end was cut by 5 bases, the J end by 1 base, with 9 bases between. Germline CDR1 MNHNY, CDR2 SVGAGI (reference sequence). The CDR3 loop reads CASSGKASYEQYF. The CDR3, as DNA: TGTGCCAGCAGTGGTAAAGCATCCTACGAGCAGTACTTC.

This clonotype was observed a handful of times. The rearrangement links TRBV6-5 to TRBJ2-7, with 8 nucleotides matching TRBD1. The CDR3 has 15 residues. The ends lost 2 bases at V and 6 bases at J; junction bases unmatched: 9. In germline, CDR1 is MNHEY, CDR2 SVGAGI. This CDR3 is CASSYHRTGFGEQYF. The CDR3 DNA reads TGTGCCAGCAGTTACCACAGGACAGGGTTCGGCGAGCAGTACTTC.

This clonotype came up a few times. This chain joins TRBV4-3 and TRBJ2-2, with a tentative D call TRBD2 (5 bases). The CDR3 spans 15 residues. Trimming took off 1 base at V and 5 bases at J, with 11 bases between the two ends. Germline V gene data show CDR1 as LGHNA and CDR2 as YSLEER. CDR3 coding DNA: TGCGCCAGCAGCCAAGGGATCGGGGAGACCGGGGAGCTGTTTTTT. It codes for CASSQGIGETGELFF.

This clonotype appeared many times. The gene calls are TRBV9 and TRBJ2-3; unclear D gene. This CDR3 comprises 14 residues. Germline loops: CDR1 SGDLS, CDR2 YYNGEE. Trimming took 0 bases from V and 0 from J, leaving 5 bases between them. CDR3 residues: CASSVDQSTDTQYF. CDR3 nucleotide sequence: TGTGCCAGCAGCGTAGACCAAAGCACAGATACGCAGTATTTT.

Points on this clonotype: A read error may account for a junction end that differs from germline. The chain employs TRBV4-1 and TRBJ2-7; no clear D gene. Germline CDR1 is MGHRA and CDR2 is YSYEKL. CDR3 length: 15 amino acids. The CDR3 spells CVSSQVAGDFYEQYF. The CDR3 DNA is TGCGTCAGCAGCCAAGTGGCAGGTGACTTCTACGAGCAGTACTTC.

This clonotype was seen a few times. The chain carries TRBV20-1 and TRBJ2-3; tentative D call: TRBD2 (5 bases). With 8 bases removed from V and 6 bases from J, the gap between germline ends came to 18 bases. Germline CDR1 is DFQATT and CDR2 is SNEGSKA (reference sequence). The CDR3 spans 13 residues. As DNA, the CDR3 is TGCAGTCTTAGGGCGGGCTTCTCGGATACGCAGTATTTT. This translates into CSLRAGFSDTQYF.

This clonotype has ten or more counts. The rearrangement links TRBV12-3 or TRBV12-4 to TRBJ1-4; possible D gene TRBD1, 5 bases. The CDR3 loop spans 12 amino acids. V lost 9 bases to trimming and J lost 4 bases, with 9 bases between them. In nucleotides, the CDR3 is TGTGCCAGTACCGGGGGTAATGAAAAACTGTTTTTT. Protein: CASTGGNEKLFF.

In this sample, this clonotype turned up a few times. The chain has TRBV12-3 or TRBV12-4 and TRBJ2-7, with TRBD1 matching over 8 bases. With V trimmed by 6 bases and J by 9 bases, 7 bases remained unmatched. CDR3 length: 12 amino acids. This CDR3 is CASSKPGGWQYF. The CDR3 region has the DNA TGTGCCAGCAGCAAACCAGGGGGCTGGCAGTACTTC.

CDR3 in amino acids: CSARLGRNYGYTF. The CDR3 DNA sequence: TGCAGTGCTAGATTGGGACGGAACTATGGCTACACCTTC. The V call is TRBV20-1, the J call TRBJ1-2; maybe TRBD1 (5 bases). The CDR3 spans 13 residues. Germline V gene lookup returns CDR1 DFQATT and CDR2 SNEGSKA (reference sequence). With 2 bases removed from V and 2 bases from J, the gap between germline ends came to 9 bases.

This clonotype has a count of ten or more. The gene calls are TRBV12-3 or TRBV12-4 and TRBJ1-3; the match to TRBD1 covers 9 bases. There are 17 residues in the CDR3. V lost 3 bases, J lost 0 bases, and 6 bases stayed unmatched. The CDR3 region is CASSFGGQGFSGNTIYF. In nucleotides, the CDR3 is TGTGCCAGCAGTTTCGGGGGACAGGGTTTCTCTGGAAACACCATATATTTT.

The J gene is TRBJ1-1, the V gene TRBV20-1; D gene uncertain. V lost 3 bases and J 0 bases, leaving 8 bases between the germline ends. There are 13 residues in the CDR3. CDR1 is DFQATT and CDR2 is SNEGSKA in the germline V gene (reference sequence). This chain's CDR3 is CSASGGLNTEAFF. The CDR3 nucleotides read TGCAGTGCTAGTGGAGGCCTGAACACTGAAGCTTTCTTT.